Detailed here is one T cell receptor (beta chain). This entry belongs to a study of blood T cell repertoires in COVID-19. Study information: COVID-19 samples from acute and convalescent phases originated in the United States, Italy and Spain. PBMCs, B-cell-depleted T cells, or T cells provided the cDNA or gDNA that made up the material.

Original data processing: Reference gene primer amplification gave estimated nucleated cell counts. Libraries were prepared by immunoSEQ multiplex PCR; TCRdb keeps only in-frame clonotypes and omits some of them. The V and J calls and clone size are taken from that table; D and trimming were inferred from the DNA. The data contain 200,000 or so clones, about 78% of them singletons. Sequencing was carried out using peripheral blood. This TCR was sampled from a woman in her 70s with acute or convalescent COVID-19.

The CDR3 spells CASSLQTGAGGNTIYF. CDR3 coding DNA: TGCGCCAGCAGCCTGCAGACAGGGGCAGGTGGAAACACCATATATTTT. This chain uses TRBV5-1 with TRBJ1-3; TRBD1 agrees at 8 bases. Germline trimming cut 4 bases from V and 3 bases from J; bases unmatched to any gene: 9. Per the germline V gene, CDR1 is SGHRS and CDR2 is YFSETQ. The length of the CDR3 is 16 residues.